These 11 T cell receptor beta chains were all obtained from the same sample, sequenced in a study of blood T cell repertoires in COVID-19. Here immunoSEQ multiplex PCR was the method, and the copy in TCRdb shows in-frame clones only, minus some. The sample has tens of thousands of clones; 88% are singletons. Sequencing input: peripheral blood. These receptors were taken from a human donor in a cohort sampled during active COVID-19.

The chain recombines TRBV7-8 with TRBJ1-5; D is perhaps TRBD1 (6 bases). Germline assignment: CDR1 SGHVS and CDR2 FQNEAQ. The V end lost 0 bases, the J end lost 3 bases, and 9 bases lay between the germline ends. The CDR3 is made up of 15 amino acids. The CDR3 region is CASSLASGANQPQHF. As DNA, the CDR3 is TGTGCCAGCAGCTTAGCGTCAGGGGCCAATCAGCCCCAGCATTTT.

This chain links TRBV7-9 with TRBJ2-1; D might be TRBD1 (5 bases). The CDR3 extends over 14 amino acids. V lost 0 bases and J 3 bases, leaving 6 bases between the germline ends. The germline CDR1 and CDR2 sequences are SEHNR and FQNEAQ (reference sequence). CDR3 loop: CASSLADSYNEQFF. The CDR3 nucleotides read TGTGCCAGCAGCTTAGCCGACAGCTACAATGAGCAGTTCTTC.

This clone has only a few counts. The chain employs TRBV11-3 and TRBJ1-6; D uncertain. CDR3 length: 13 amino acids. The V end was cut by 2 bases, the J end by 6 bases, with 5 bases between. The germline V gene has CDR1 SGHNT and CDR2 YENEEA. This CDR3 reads CASSLQANSPLHF. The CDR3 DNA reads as TGTGCCAGCAGCTTACAGGCTAATTCACCCCTCCACTTT.

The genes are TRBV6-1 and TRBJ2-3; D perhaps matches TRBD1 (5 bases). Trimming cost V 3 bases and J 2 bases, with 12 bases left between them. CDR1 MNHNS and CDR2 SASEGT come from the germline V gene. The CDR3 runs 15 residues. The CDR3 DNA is TGTGCCAGCAGTGAGCCAGGGCGGCCCACAGATACGCAGTATTTT. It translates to CASSEPGRPTDTQYF.

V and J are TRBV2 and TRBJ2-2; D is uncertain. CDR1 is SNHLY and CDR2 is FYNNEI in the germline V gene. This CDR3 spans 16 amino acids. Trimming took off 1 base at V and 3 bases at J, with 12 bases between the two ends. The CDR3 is CASSEDGLRYTGELFF. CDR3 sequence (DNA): TGTGCCAGCAGTGAAGATGGTTTGCGCTACACCGGGGAGCTGTTTTTT.

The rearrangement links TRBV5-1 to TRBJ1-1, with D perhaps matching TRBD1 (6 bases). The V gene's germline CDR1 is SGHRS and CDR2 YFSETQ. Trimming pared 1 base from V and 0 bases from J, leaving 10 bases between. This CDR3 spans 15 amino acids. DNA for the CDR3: TGCGCCAGCAGCTTGCGGGGGGCGCTGAACACTGAAGCTTTCTTT. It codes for CASSLRGALNTEAFF.

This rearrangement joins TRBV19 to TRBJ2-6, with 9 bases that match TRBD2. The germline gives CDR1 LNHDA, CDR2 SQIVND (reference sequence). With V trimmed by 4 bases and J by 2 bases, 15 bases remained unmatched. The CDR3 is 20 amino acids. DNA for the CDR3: TGTGCCAGTAGTAAGTCGGCGGCGGGACTAGCTTTCCCTGGGGCCAACGTCCTGACTTTC. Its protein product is CASSKSAAGLAFPGANVLTF.

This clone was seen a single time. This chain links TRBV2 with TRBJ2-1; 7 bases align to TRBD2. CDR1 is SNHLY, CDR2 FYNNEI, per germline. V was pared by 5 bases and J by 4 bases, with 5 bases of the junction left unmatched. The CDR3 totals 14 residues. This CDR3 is CASSYTSAYNEQFF. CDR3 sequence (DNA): TGTGCCAGCAGTTACACTAGCGCGTACAATGAGCAGTTCTTC.

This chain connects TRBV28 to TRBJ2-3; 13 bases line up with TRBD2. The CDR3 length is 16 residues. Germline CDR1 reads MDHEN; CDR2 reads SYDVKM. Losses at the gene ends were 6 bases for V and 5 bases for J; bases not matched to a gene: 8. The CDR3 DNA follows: TGTGCCAGCAGCCGTCGGACTAGCGGGGGAGGAGATACGCAGTATTTT. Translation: CASSRRTSGGGDTQYF.

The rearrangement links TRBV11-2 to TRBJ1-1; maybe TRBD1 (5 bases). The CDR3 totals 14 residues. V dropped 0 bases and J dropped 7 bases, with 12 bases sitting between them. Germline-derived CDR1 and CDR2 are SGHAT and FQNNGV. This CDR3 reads CASSLDVRGVEAFF. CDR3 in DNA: TGTGCCAGCAGCTTAGATGTGCGGGGGGTTGAAGCTTTCTTT.

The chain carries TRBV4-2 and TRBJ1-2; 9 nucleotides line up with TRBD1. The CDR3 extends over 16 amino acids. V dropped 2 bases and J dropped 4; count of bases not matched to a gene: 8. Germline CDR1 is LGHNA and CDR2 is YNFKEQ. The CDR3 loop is CASSQPGTGFSYGYTF. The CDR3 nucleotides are TGTGCCAGCAGCCAACCCGGGACAGGGTTTAGCTATGGCTACACCTTC.